The following is a T cell receptor beta chain sequence with its context. The entry originates in a study of blood T cell repertoires in COVID-19. In germline, CDR1 is MNHEY, CDR2 SVGAGI. The CDR3 contains 15 residues. Unmatched junction bases numbered 8, after V lost 8 bases and J lost 1 base. Here immunoSEQ multiplex PCR was the method, and the copy in TCRdb shows in-frame clones only, minus some. The table shows 200,000 to 250,000 clones, with approximately 85% occurring only once. The chain combines TRBV6-5 with TRBJ1-5, with 7 nucleotides matching TRBD1. This TCR came from a woman aged 70-85 years with COVID-19, enrolled during active disease. Sequencing used peripheral blood. The CDR3 is CASLRGAKSNQPQHF. CDR3 bases: TGTGCCAGCCTCAGGGGGGCCAAAAGCAATCAGCCCCAGCATTTT.